Listed here are 3 T cell receptor beta chains from one sample, sequenced in a study of blood T cell repertoires in COVID-19. Profiled with immunoSEQ multiplex PCR; TCRdb holds only in-frame clones, not every one. Among approximately 220,000 clones listed, approximately 84% were seen once. The sample taken for sequencing was peripheral blood. All receptors come from a man aged 50 or older with acute or convalescent COVID-19.

This rearrangement joins TRBV7-3 to TRBJ2-3, with 8 bases aligning to TRBD2. J was trimmed by 1 base and V by 0 bases; bases with no gene match: 12. Germline V gene data show CDR1 as SGHTA and CDR2 as FQGTGA. The CDR3 runs 19 residues. CDR3 loop: CASSLTLSERGTGTDTQYF. CDR3 coding DNA: TGTGCCAGCAGCTTAACCCTCTCGGAGCGGGGGACGGGCACAGATACGCAGTATTTT. Together with reference TRBV7-3 and TRBJ2-3, the CDR3 gives the full variable domain: GAGVSQTPSNKVTEKGKYVELRCDPISGHTALYWYRQSLGQGPEFLIYFQGTGAADDSGLPNDRFFAVRPEGSVSTLKIQRTERGDSAVYLCASSLTLSERGTGTDTQYFGPGTRLTVL.

This clone was observed a few times. CDR3 nucleotide sequence: TGCGCCAGCAGTCAATTCTCAGGGGCAGAATCACCCCTCCACTTT. Its protein product is CASSQFSGAESPLHF. The rearrangement uses TRBV23-1 and TRBJ1-6; TRBD1 is a possible D gene (6 bases). TRBV23-1 is classed as an ORF, of uncertain function. The germline V and J ends were trimmed by 1 base and 10 bases, with 14 bases remaining between them. This CDR3 has 15 amino acids.

This clone has a handful of counts. This chain joins TRBV3-1 (or the pseudogene TRBV3-2) and TRBJ1-1; the D gene is possibly TRBD1 (5 bases). Trimming removed 0 bases from V and 10 bases from J, with 12 bases in between. The CDR3 is made up of 13 amino acids. The germline V gene has CDR1 LGHDT and CDR2 YNNKEL (reference sequence). This CDR3 reads CASSQEAGFGAFF. In DNA, the CDR3 is TGTGCCAGCAGCCAAGAGGCAGGGTTCGGAGCTTTCTTT.